Included here is one TCR beta chain sequence, with context. Its antigen is not known. Germline CDR1 and CDR2: SGHDN and FVKESK. There are 13 residues in the CDR3. This entry belongs to a study of vaccination effects on CD4 cells after COVID-19. General observations from the study: Early post-infection timepoints were absent, and convalescent patients were few.

ViraFEST assay sequencing came after antigen-specific CD4+ T cells were expanded with viral peptide pools. Culture lasted about 11 days before CD4+ T cell isolation. Vaccinees lacked prior SARS-CoV-2 infection and tested negative for nucleocapsid antibodies. Cultivation was performed at two million PBMC per well with 9 to 10 IU/ml IL-2 and 9 to 10 ug/ml peptides added. Half the medium was replaced with IL-2 medium on days 3 and 7. Clones were read by immunoSEQ multiplex PCR, and TCRdb kept only the in-frame ones, dropping some. Seen here are about 71,000 clones, approximately 70% observed once, and the top ten hold approximately 4.3%.

Sequencing used CD4+ T cells from PBMCs cultured with HCoV-OC43 spike peptides, obtained before COVID-19 vaccination. Noted subset: HCoV-OC43 spike overlapping peptide pool stimulation. The clonotype originates from a human donor who received a COVID-19 vaccine. The chain links TRBV14 to TRBJ2-7; D remains unclear. In DNA, the CDR3 is TGTGCCAGCAGCCCCACCCTTTCCTCCGAGCAGTACGTC. Its protein is CASSPTLSSEQYV.